This TCR beta chain comes out of a study of cytomegalovirus exposure and HLA in healthy donors. Whole-study findings and limits: In vitro work confirmed that a few CMV-associated chains recognize CMV antigens.

The assay was immunoSEQ multiplex PCR, and TCRdb's table has in-frame clones only and misses some. The sample includes tens of thousands of clones, about 93% of them seen just once. The V and J ends lost 3 bases and 3 bases, in that order; junction bases with no gene match: 2. The germline V gene has CDR1 MNHEY and CDR2 SMNVEV (reference sequence). The CDR3 extends over 15 amino acids. To note about this clone: Its antigen is as yet unknown.

Sequencing was performed on PBMCs. The receptor's source is a woman aged 25 to 39 in good health and CMV-seropositive. This chain links TRBV27 with TRBJ2-2; TRBD2 agrees at 9 bases. CDR3 nucleotides: TGTGCCAGCAGTTTCCTAGCGGGGTACACCGGGGAGCTGTTTTTT. Translating gives CASSFLAGYTGELFF.